Reported below is one T cell receptor (beta chain). The sample belongs to a study of blood T cell repertoires in COVID-19. The CDR3 contains 15 residues. V was shortened by 7 bases and J by 0 bases, with 13 bases between the two germline ends. The germline V gene encodes CDR1 MDHEN and CDR2 SYDVKM. Study processing details: Scientists estimated how many nucleated cells there were by amplifying reference gene primers. The data were produced by immunoSEQ multiplex PCR, yet TCRdb's version contains in-frame clones alone and is incomplete. That table furnishes V, J and clone size, whereas the DNA furnished D and trimming. In the table there are under 300,000 clones, roughly 88% of which are singletons.

The origin of this receptor is a woman in her 40s who had been exposed to COVID-19. The V and J genes are TRBV28 and TRBJ1-3, with D uncertain. Sequences were obtained from PBMCs or T cells enriched from blood (not recorded which). For the CDR3, the DNA is TGTGCCAGCAATCCACGGGTTCACTCTGGAAACACCATATATTTT. Residues: CASNPRVHSGNTIYF.